This T cell receptor beta chain was identified during a study of shared clonotypes between healthy human individuals. Overall study findings and caveats: Non-shared clonotypes displayed generation probabilities falling below those of clonotypes present in all four donors. About 5% of naive CD4 clonotypes were common to several donors.

Each sample came from a Caucasian adult donor living in Nashville, Tennessee. Per the original data handling: ImmunoSEQ output held junction-only sequences without quality scores, so filtering differed. The table came from immunoSEQ multiplex PCR; TCRdb's copy has only in-frame clones and leaves some out. The V and J calls and the clone size are those of that table, but D and trimming were determined from the DNA. The sample consists of 2 million to 3 million clones, under 95% of them appearing once. J lost 1 base, V lost 0 bases, and 1 base had no gene match. CDR1 SGDLS and CDR2 YYNGEE come from the germline V gene. This CDR3 spans 16 amino acids. As regards this clone: No antigen is known for it.

The receptor comes from a man in his late teens or twenties in good health. Some clones in this sample may be carry-over from other donors' samples. Sample: naive CD4+ T cells from PBMCs. Subset described: CD45RA+ positively selected. V usage is TRBV9 and J usage is TRBJ1-3; 10 positions agree with TRBD1. Written as DNA, the CDR3 is TGTGCCAGCAGCGTAGGGGACAGGGGATCTGGAAACACCATATATTTT. As protein: CASSVGDRGSGNTIYF.